A selection of T cell receptor beta chains follows, all from one sample in a study of beta chain features in type 1 diabetes. Libraries were prepared by immunoSEQ multiplex PCR; TCRdb keeps only in-frame clonotypes and omits some of them. The sample contains more than 300,000 clones, more than 13% of which appear only once. The material sequenced was naive CD4+ T cells from blood. The receptors were gathered from a woman between 18 and 29 years old in good health. CDR3s include the opening cysteine and the closing phenylalanine or tryptophan. Fields, in order: J gene, clone size, D gene, V gene, CDR3 protein, CDR3 DNA. A D gene is named only where the DNA matches it firmly. Not all rows give a size; the values are once, few, many and, for expanded clones, a class.

>TRBJ2-7|.|.|TRBV14
CASSRLGQGSSDEQYF
TGTGCCAGCAGCCGACTGGGTCAGGGGAGTTCCGACGAGCAGTACTTC
>TRBJ2-7|few|.|TRBV5-5
CASSTALGGTLFYEQYF
TGTGCCAGCAGCACGGCCCTCGGGGGGACACTTTTCTACGAGCAGTACTTC
>TRBJ2-1|few|TRBD2|TRBV19
CASTHLTSGRGSDEQFF
TGTGCCAGTACCCACCTGACTAGCGGGAGGGGGAGCGATGAGCAGTTCTTC
>TRBJ2-2|few|.|TRBV5-1
CASSLDMVSTGELFF
TGCGCCAGCAGCTTGGACATGGTATCCACCGGGGAGCTGTTTTTT
>TRBJ2-2|.|TRBD2|TRBV4-3
CASSQDGVAGGNGELFF
TGCGCCAGCAGCCAAGATGGGGTAGCGGGAGGTAACGGGGAGCTGTTTTTT
>TRBJ2-3|.|.|TRBV7-6
CASSFDRGTQYF
TGTGCCAGCAGCTTCGATAGGGGGACGCAGTATTTT
>TRBJ2-7|few|.|TRBV7-9
CASSFLREGYEQYF
TGTGCCAGCAGCTTCCTCCGGGAAGGCTACGAGCAGTACTTC
>TRBJ2-7|few|.|TRBV5-1
CASSWSSADYEQYF
TGCGCCAGCAGCTGGAGTAGCGCCGACTACGAGCAGTACTTC
>TRBJ2-7|.|TRBD1|TRBV18
CASSPKTGGPYEQYF
TGTGCCAGCTCTCCCAAGACAGGGGGACCCTACGAGCAGTACTTC
>TRBJ2-1|.|.|TRBV9
CASSVDASSYNEQFF
TGTGCCAGCAGCGTTGATGCGAGCTCCTACAATGAGCAGTTCTTC
>TRBJ2-5|.|.|TRBV4-2
CASSQEALRGETQYF
TGTGCCAGCAGCCAAGAGGCTCTCAGGGGAGAGACCCAGTACTTC
>TRBJ2-3|few|TRBD2|TRBV28
CASRRRLAGGPSVTQYF
TGTGCCAGCAGGAGACGACTAGCGGGAGGGCCTTCGGTTACGCAGTATTTT
>TRBJ2-1|.|TRBD1|TRBV25-1
CASSESGTDRHNEQFF
TGTGCCAGCAGTGAATCCGGGACAGACAGACACAATGAGCAGTTCTTC
>TRBJ2-3|few|TRBD2|TRBV5-1
CASSLAKGLAGTTQYF
TGCGCCAGCAGCTTGGCCAAGGGACTAGCGGGTACCACGCAGTATTTT
>TRBJ1-1|few|TRBD1|TRBV5-1
CASSPGQGEAFF
TGCGCCAGCAGCCCAGGACAGGGGGAAGCTTTCTTT
>TRBJ1-1|few|.|TRBV28
CASSPGQRETPAFF
TGTGCCAGCAGTCCCGGACAGCGTGAAACCCCAGCTTTCTTT
>TRBJ1-2|few|TRBD1|TRBV28
CASSLQTGPSGGYTF
TGTGCCAGCAGTTTACAGACAGGGCCCTCGGGTGGCTACACCTTC
>TRBJ2-6|few|.|TRBV18
CASSLDSSGANVLTF
TGTGCCAGCTCCCTCGACAGCTCTGGGGCCAACGTCCTGACTTTC
>TRBJ2-5|.|.|TRBV7-6
CASSPRDSRETQYF
TGTGCCAGCAGCCCGCGGGACTCTCGAGAGACCCAGTACTTC
>TRBJ2-7|.|.|TRBV30
CAWSVFKTPLGDEQYF
TGTGCCTGGAGTGTATTCAAGACCCCCCTAGGGGACGAGCAGTACTTC
>TRBJ2-7|.|TRBD1|TRBV5-1
CASSSRDREYEQYF
TGCGCCAGCAGCTCCCGGGACAGGGAATACGAGCAGTACTTC
>TRBJ2-7|.|TRBD1|TRBV2
CASKGQGVVSEQYF
TGTGCCAGCAAGGGACAGGGGGTGGTTTCCGAGCAGTACTTC
>TRBJ1-4|.|.|TRBV5-4
CASSKRTGGRPEKLFF
TGTGCCAGCAGCAAACGTACTGGGGGCCGGCCCGAAAAACTGTTTTTT
>TRBJ1-2|few|.|TRBV18
CASSPWTEDYGYTF
TGTGCCAGCTCACCATGGACAGAAGACTATGGCTACACCTTC
>TRBJ2-5|.|.|TRBV7-3
CASSLQAGETQYF
TGTGCCAGCAGCTTACAGGCTGGGGAGACCCAGTACTTC